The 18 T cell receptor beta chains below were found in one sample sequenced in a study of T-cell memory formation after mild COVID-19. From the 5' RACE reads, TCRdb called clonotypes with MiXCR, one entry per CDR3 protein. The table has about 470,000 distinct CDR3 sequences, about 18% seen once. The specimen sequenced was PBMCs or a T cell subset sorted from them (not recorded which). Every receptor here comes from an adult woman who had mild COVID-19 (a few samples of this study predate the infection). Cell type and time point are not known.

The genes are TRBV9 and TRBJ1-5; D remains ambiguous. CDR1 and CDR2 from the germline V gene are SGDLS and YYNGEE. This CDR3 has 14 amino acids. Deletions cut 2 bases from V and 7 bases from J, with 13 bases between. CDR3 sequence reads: CASSVNLGSQPQHF. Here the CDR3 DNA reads TGTGCCAGCAGCGTGAACTTAGGATCCCAGCCCCAGCATTTT.

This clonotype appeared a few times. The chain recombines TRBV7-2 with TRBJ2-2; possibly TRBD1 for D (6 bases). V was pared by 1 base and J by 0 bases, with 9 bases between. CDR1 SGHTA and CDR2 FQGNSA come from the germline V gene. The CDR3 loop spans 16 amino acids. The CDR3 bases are TGTGCCAGCAGCTTAGGGGACACTACGAACACCGGGGAGCTGTTTTTT. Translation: CASSLGDTTNTGELFF.

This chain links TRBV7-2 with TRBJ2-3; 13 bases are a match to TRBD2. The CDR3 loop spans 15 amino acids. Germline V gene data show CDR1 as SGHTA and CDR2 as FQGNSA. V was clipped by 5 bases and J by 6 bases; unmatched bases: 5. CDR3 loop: CASSATSGGLDTQYF. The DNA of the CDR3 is TGTGCCAGCAGCGCGACTAGCGGGGGGTTGGATACGCAGTATTTT.

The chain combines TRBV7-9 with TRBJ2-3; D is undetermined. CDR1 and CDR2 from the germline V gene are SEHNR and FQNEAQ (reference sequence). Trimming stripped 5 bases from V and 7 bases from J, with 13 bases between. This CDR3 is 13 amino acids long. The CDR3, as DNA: TGTGCCAGCAGCCTTCCTCCCCCCAATACGCAGTATTTT. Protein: CASSLPPPNTQYF.

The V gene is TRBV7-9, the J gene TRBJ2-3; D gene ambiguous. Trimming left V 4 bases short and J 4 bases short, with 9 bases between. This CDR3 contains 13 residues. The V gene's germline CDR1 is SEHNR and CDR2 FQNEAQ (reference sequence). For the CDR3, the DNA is TGTGCCAGCAGCTATGATGGGGCAGATACGCAGTATTTT. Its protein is CASSYDGADTQYF.

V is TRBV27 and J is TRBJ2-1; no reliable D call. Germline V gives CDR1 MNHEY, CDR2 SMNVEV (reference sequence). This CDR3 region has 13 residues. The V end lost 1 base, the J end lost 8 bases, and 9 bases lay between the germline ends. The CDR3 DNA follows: TGTGCCAGCAGTTTATTCATTCAGGATGAGCAGTTCTTC. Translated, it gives CASSLFIQDEQFF.

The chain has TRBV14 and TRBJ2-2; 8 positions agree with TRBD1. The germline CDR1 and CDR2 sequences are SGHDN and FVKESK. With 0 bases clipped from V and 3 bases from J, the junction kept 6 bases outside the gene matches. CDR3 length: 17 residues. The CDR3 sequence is CASSQDLGRGHTGELFF. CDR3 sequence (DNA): TGTGCCAGCAGCCAAGATTTGGGCAGGGGGCACACCGGGGAGCTGTTTTTT.

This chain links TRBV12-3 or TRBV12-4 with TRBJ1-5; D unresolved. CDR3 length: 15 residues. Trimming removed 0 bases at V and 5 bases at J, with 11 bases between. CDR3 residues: CASSLAITVDQPQHF. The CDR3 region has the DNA TGTGCCAGCAGTTTAGCCATCACAGTAGATCAGCCCCAGCATTTT.

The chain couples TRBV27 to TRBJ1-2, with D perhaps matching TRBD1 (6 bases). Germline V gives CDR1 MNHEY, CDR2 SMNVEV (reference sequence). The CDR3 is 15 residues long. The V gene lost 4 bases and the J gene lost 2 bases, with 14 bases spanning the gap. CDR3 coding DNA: TGTGCCAGCAGTTCCCAGGAGGGGGGGAACTATGGCTACACCTTC. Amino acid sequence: CASSSQEGGNYGYTF.

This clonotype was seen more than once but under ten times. As DNA, the CDR3 is TGCGCCAGCAGCCAAAGCCCCCTAGCGGGAGGATCAGATACGCAGTATTTT. This encodes CASSQSPLAGGSDTQYF. The rearrangement joins TRBV4-1 to TRBJ2-3, with TRBD2 matching 11 bases. The CDR3 loop spans 17 amino acids. J lost 4 bases, V lost 2 bases, and 8 bases had no gene match. Germline V gives CDR1 MGHRA, CDR2 YSYEKL.

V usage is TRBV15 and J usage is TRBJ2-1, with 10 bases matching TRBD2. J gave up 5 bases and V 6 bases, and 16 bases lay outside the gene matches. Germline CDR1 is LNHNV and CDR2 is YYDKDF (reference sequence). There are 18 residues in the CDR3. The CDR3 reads CATRKLAGLLARDNEQFF. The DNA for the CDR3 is TGTGCCACCAGGAAACTAGCGGGGCTCTTGGCTCGCGACAATGAGCAGTTCTTC.

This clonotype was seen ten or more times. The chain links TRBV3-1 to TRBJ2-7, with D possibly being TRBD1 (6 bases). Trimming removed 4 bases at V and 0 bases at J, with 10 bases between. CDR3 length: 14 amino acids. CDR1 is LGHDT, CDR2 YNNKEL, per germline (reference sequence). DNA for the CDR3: TGTGCCAGCAGCCCGACGACAGGCTCCTACGAGCAGTACTTC. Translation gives CASSPTTGSYEQYF.

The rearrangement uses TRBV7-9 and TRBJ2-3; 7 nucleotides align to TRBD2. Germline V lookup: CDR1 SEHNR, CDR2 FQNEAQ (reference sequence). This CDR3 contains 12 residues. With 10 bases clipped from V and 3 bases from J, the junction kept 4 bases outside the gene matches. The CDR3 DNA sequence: TGTGCCATGGAGCGGGGAACAGATACGCAGTATTTT. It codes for CAMERGTDTQYF.

The CDR3 protein is CASSLSPSNTGELFF. DNA for the CDR3: TGTGCCAGCAGCTTAAGTCCCTCGAACACCGGGGAGCTGTTTTTT. V usage is TRBV7-6 and J usage is TRBJ2-2, with D hard to call. V dropped 2 bases and J dropped 0 bases, with 7 bases sitting between them. CDR3 size: 15 residues. Germline CDR1 reads SGHVS; CDR2 reads FNYEAQ.

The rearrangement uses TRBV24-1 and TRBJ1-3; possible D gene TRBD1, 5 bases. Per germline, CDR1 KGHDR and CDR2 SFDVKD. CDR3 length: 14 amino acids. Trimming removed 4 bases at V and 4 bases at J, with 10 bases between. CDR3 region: CATSDPWTGNTIYF. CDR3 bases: TGTGCCACCAGTGACCCTTGGACAGGAAACACCATATATTTT.

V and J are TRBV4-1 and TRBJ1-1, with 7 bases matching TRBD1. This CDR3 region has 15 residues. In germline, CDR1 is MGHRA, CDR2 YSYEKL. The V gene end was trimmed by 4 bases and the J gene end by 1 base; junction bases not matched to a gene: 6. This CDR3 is CASSPQGLRNTEAFF. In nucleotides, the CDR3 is TGCGCCAGCAGCCCACAGGGGCTCAGGAACACTGAAGCTTTCTTT.

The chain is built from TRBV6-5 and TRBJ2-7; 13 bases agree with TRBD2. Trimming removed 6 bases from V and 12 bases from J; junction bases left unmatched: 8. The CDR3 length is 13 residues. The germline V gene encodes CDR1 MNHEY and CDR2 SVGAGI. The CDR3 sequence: CASRRTSGSPRYF. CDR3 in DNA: TGTGCCAGCAGGAGGACTAGCGGGAGCCCCAGGTACTTC.

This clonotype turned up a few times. The CDR3 sequence: CASSQEGVYEQYF. Written as DNA, the CDR3 is TGTGCCAGCAGCCAAGAGGGGGTCTACGAGCAGTACTTC. The rearrangement links TRBV14 to TRBJ2-7; TRBD1 or TRBD2 may be the D gene (5 bases each). The length of the CDR3 is 13 residues. Germline loops: CDR1 SGHDN, CDR2 FVKESK. Trimming removed 0 bases at V and 3 bases at J, with 6 bases between.